A selection of T cell receptor beta chains follows, all from one sample in a study of blood T cells in healthy people across ages. TCRdb reprocessed the 5' RACE reads via MiXCR and lists one record per CDR3 protein. In the table there are 660,000 or so distinct CDR3 sequences, about 54% of which are singletons. Sequences were obtained from blood. Receptor source: a man aged 55-75 years in good health. Each CDR3 is given without its conserved first and last residue.

J	V	CDR3
TRBJ2-7	TRBV6-2/TRBV6-3	ASSRAGGQYEQY
TRBJ2-3	TRBV5-1	ASSLGGETGTQY
TRBJ1-6	TRBV6-1	ASSEGGRNSPLH
TRBJ2-1	TRBV7-9	ASSSQGQKSNEQF
TRBJ1-4	TRBV20-1	SAPKDPTNEKLF
TRBJ2-1	TRBV5-1	ASSPGAFGDSYNEQF
TRBJ1-2	TRBV14	ASSQDSRAYGYT
TRBJ1-2	TRBV29-1	SVGQGQYYGYT
TRBJ2-3	TRBV29-1	SVETVERGTQY
TRBJ1-6	TRBV6-6	ASSNTGERDNSPLH
TRBJ2-1	TRBV12-3/TRBV12-4	ASSPGPDEQF
TRBJ1-2	TRBV12-3/TRBV12-4	ASSPRRQGGGWSYGYT
TRBJ2-5	TRBV11-2	ASSLGARRDQETQY
TRBJ2-1	TRBV10-3	AIDAGTGFNEQF
TRBJ1-2	TRBV2	ASSGQGARGYT
TRBJ1-2	TRBV12-3/TRBV12-4	ASSPRQGSYGYT
TRBJ2-1	TRBV3-1	ASSQAVGGKAYNEQF
TRBJ2-1	TRBV7-2	ASSLGGQNYNEQF
TRBJ1-6	TRBV11-2	ASSPIWNSPLH
TRBJ2-7	TRBV9	ASSAGRRAYEQY
TRBJ2-7	TRBV20-1	SAAVSIYEQY
TRBJ2-1	TRBV5-1	ASSLAWTSEQF
TRBJ1-6	TRBV9	ASSGSGTGKSPLH
TRBJ2-5	TRBV6-1	ASSEAYGQISYNEQY
TRBJ2-3	TRBV27	ASSLGLTGGGNTDTQY
TRBJ2-6	TRBV21-1	ASSKGYRPRTSGANVLT
TRBJ1-2	TRBV20-1	SARETGQSYGYT
TRBJ1-1	TRBV10-3	AISEAGTGNTEAF
TRBJ1-5	TRBV29-1	SVPEGYQQSAPAFLH
TRBJ2-1	TRBV20-1	SARDATGTYNEQF
TRBJ2-7	TRBV15	ATSSGTYYEQY
TRBJ2-6	TRBV28	ASGARSGLSSGANVLT